There are a few counts of the clone carrying this T cell receptor (beta chain). The template was genomic DNA from peripheral blood, not RNA. This specimen belongs to a study of T cell repertoires in aging, cancer and after chemotherapy. The CDR3 length is 16 residues. Germline assignment: CDR1 SEHNR and CDR2 FQNEAQ (reference sequence). Trimming removed 5 bases from V and 6 bases from J; junction bases left unmatched: 5. A mixed TRB-A/B primer pool amplified rearranged TRB by multiplex touch-down PCR. Via MiXCR, TCRdb re-called the multiplex PCR reads, giving one row per CDR3 protein. Among 9,500 to 13,000 distinct CDR3 sequences listed, around 35% were seen once.

The chain employs TRBV7-9 and TRBJ2-2; 14 positions agree with TRBD2. The sequenced material came from blood. The sequence was collected from a human donor in good health. The CDR3 spells CASSPGTSGSSGELFF. CDR3 in DNA: TGTGCCAGCAGCCCGGGGACTAGCGGGAGCTCCGGGGAGCTGTTTTTT.